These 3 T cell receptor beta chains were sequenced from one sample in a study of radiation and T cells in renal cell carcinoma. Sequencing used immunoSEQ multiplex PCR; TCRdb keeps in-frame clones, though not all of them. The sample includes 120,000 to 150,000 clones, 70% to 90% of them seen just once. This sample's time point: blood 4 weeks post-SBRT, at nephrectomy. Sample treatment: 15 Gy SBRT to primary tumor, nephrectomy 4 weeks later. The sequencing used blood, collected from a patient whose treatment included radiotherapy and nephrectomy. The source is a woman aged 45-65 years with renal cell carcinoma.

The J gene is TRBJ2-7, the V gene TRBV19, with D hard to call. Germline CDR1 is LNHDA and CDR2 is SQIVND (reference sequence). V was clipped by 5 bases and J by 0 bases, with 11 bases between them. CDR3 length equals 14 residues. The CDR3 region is CASSDDPTSYEQYF. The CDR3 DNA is TGTGCCAGTAGTGACGATCCGACCTCCTACGAGCAGTACTTC.

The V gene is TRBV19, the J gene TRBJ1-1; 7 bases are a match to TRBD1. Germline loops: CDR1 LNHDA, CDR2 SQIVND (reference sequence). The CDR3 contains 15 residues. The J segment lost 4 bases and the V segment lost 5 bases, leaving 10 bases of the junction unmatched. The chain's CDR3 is CASSPEGAWGTEAFF. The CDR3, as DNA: TGTGCCAGTAGTCCTGAGGGGGCGTGGGGCACTGAAGCTTTCTTT.

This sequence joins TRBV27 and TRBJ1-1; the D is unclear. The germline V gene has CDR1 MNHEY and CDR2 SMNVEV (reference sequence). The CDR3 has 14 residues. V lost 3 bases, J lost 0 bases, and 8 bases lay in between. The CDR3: CASSFSAMNTEAFF. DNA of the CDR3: TGTGCCAGCAGTTTTTCGGCTATGAACACTGAAGCTTTCTTT.